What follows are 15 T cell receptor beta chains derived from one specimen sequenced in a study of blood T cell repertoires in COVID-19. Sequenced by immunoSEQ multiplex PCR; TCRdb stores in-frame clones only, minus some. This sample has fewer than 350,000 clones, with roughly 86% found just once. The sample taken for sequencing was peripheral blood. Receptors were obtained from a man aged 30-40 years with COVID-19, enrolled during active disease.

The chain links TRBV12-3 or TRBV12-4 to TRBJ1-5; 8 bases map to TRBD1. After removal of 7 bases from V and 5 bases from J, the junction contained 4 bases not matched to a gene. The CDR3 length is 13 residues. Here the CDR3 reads CASNGQGDQPQHF. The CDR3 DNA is TGTGCCAGCAATGGACAGGGCGATCAGCCCCAGCATTTT.

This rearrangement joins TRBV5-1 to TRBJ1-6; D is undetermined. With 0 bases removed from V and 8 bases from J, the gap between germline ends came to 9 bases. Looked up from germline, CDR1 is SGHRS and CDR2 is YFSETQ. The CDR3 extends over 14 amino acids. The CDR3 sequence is CASSLGGDDSPLHF. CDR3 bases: TGCGCCAGCAGCTTGGGTGGAGATGATTCACCCCTCCACTTT.

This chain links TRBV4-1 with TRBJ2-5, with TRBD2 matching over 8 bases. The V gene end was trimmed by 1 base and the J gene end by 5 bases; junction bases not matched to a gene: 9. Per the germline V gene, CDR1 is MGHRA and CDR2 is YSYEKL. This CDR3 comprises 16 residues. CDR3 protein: CASSQVGSGAGETQYF. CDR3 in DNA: TGCGCCAGCAGCCAAGTAGGTAGCGGGGCTGGGGAGACCCAGTACTTC.

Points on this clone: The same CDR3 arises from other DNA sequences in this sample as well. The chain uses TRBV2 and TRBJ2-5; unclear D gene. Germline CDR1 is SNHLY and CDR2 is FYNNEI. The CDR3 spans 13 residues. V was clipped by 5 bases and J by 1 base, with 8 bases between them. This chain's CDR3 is CASSNSGQETQYF. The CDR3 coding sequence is TGTGCCAGCAGTAACTCCGGCCAAGAGACCCAGTACTTC.

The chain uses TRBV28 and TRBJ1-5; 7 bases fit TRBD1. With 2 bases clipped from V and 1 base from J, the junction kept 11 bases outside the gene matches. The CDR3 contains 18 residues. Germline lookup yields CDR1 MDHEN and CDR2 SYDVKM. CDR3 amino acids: CASSLTGTDYRSNQPQHF. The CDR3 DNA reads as TGTGCCAGCAGTTTAACCGGGACAGACTATAGGAGCAATCAGCCCCAGCATTTT.

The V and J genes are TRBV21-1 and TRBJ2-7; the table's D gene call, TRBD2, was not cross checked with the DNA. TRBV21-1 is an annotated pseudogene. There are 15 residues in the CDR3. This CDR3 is CASSKDRGRSYEQYF. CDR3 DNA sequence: TGTGCCAGCAGCAAAGATCGAGGCAGATCCTACGAGCAGTACTTC.

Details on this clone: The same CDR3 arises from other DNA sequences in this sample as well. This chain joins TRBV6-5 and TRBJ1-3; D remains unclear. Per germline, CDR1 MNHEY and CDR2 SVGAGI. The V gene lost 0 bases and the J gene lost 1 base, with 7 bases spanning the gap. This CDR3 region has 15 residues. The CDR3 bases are TGTGCCAGCAGTTACTCACGAGGGTCTGGAAACACCATATATTTT. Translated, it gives CASSYSRGSGNTIYF.

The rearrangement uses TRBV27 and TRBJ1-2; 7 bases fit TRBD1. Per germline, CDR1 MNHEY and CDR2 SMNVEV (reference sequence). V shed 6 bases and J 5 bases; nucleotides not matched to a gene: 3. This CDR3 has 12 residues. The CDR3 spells CASRTGLYGYTF. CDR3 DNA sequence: TGTGCCAGCAGGACAGGGCTATATGGCTACACCTTC.

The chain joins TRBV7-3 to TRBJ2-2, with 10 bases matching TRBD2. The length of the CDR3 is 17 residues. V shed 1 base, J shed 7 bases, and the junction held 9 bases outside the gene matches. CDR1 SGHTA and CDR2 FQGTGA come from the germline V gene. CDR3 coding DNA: TGTGCCAGCAGCTTAAGAGCTAGCGGGGGCCGGGACGGGGAGCTGTTTTTT. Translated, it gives CASSLRASGGRDGELFF.

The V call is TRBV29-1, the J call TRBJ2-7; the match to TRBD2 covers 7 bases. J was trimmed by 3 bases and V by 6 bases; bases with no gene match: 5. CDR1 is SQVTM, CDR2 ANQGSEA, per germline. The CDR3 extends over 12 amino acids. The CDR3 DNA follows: TGCAGCGTCGGGACTACTCTCTACGAGCAGTACTTC. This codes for CSVGTTLYEQYF.

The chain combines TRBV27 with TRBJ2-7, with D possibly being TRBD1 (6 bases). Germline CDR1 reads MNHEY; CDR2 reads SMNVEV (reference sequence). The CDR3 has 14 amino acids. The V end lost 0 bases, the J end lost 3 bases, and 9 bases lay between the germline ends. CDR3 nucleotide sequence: TGTGCCAGCAGTTTATCGAACAGGGTCTACGAGCAGTACTTC. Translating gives CASSLSNRVYEQYF.

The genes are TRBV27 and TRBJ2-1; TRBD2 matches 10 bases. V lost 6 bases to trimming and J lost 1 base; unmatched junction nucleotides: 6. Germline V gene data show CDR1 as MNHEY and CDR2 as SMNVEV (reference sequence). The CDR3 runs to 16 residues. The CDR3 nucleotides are TGTGCCAGCAGCCTACTAGCGGGACCATCCTACAATGAGCAGTTCTTC. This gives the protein CASSLLAGPSYNEQFF.

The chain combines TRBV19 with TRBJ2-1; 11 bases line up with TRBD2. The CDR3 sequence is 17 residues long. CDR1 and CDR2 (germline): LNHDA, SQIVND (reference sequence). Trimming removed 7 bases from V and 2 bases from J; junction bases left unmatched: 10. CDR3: CASIGTSGRGAYNEQFF. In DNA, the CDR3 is TGTGCCAGTATAGGCACTAGCGGGAGAGGGGCCTACAATGAGCAGTTCTTC.

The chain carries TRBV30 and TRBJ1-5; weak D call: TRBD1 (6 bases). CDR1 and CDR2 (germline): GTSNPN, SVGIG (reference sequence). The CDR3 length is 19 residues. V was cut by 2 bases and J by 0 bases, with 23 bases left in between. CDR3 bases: TGTGCCTGGAGTACCCCGCGCGACAGGCTGATTAATAGCAATCAGCCCCAGCATTTT. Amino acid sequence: CAWSTPRDRLINSNQPQHF.

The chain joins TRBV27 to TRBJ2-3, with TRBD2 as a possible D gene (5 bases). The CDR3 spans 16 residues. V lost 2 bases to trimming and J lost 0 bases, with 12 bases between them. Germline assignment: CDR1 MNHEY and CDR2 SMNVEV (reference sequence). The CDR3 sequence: CASSLRSGSSTDTQYF. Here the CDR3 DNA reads TGTGCCAGCAGTTTACGCAGCGGTTCTAGCACAGATACGCAGTATTTT.